The 32 T cell receptor beta chains reported below all come from one sample, sequenced in a study of T cell responses to AZD1222 COVID-19 vaccine. TCRdb keeps only in-frame clones here, not all; method: immunoSEQ multiplex PCR. Counted here are under 80,000 clones, 87% occurring once; the ten biggest clones make up under 1.5%. Material: peripheral blood, obtained 28 days after the second AZD1222 dose. Every receptor here comes from an adult who received the AZD1222 COVID-19 vaccine.

This clone appeared a few times. The chain links TRBV6-2 or TRBV6-3 to TRBJ1-5; D not resolved. The V end lost 5 bases, the J end lost 6 bases, and 14 bases lay between the germline ends. This CDR3 has 14 residues. CDR1 and CDR2 (germline): MNHEY, SVGEGT. The CDR3 spells CASSTPAGIQPQHF. CDR3 in DNA: TGTGCCAGCAGTACCCCCGCGGGTATTCAGCCCCAGCATTTT.

The V call is TRBV9, the J call TRBJ2-5; the D gene is possibly TRBD2 (6 bases). Germline loops: CDR1 SGDLS, CDR2 YYNGEE. V lost 0 bases to trimming and J lost 5 bases, with 14 bases between them. The CDR3 is 15 amino acids. CDR3 DNA: TGTGCCAGCAGCGTAGTGTCGGGAGTGGGGGAGACCCAGTACTTC. It encodes CASSVVSGVGETQYF.

The V call is TRBV27, the J call TRBJ2-7, with D unresolved. V lost 2 bases and J 2 bases, leaving 13 bases between the germline ends. CDR3 length: 15 residues. CDR1 is MNHEY, CDR2 SMNVEV, per germline (reference sequence). CDR3 in amino acids: CASSLNPGPPYEQYF. CDR3 sequence (DNA): TGTGCCAGCAGTTTAAACCCAGGTCCCCCCTACGAGCAGTACTTC.

V gene TRBV30 combines with J gene TRBJ1-4, with 7 bases lining up with TRBD1. V lost 3 bases and J lost 4; bases outside the gene matches: 2. The CDR3 extends over 13 amino acids. From germline, CDR1 is GTSNPN and CDR2 SVGIG (reference sequence). The chain's CDR3 is CAWRGQNNEKLFF. DNA of the CDR3: TGTGCCTGGAGGGGACAGAATAATGAAAAACTGTTTTTT.

The chain couples TRBV19 to TRBJ1-5; D might be TRBD1 (6 bases). Deletions cut 7 bases from V and 2 bases from J, with 12 bases between. The length of the CDR3 is 14 residues. Looked up from germline, CDR1 is LNHDA and CDR2 is SQIVND (reference sequence). CDR3: CASKQGAGNQPQHF. The CDR3, as DNA: TGTGCCAGTAAACAGGGAGCGGGCAATCAGCCCCAGCATTTT.

The chain employs TRBV7-8 and TRBJ2-7; 9 nucleotides match TRBD2. CDR1 SGHVS and CDR2 FQNEAQ come from the germline V gene. CDR3 length: 14 amino acids. The V gene end was trimmed by 5 bases and the J gene end by 3 bases; junction bases not matched to a gene: 5. CDR3 sequence reads: CASSPRLADYEQYF. The CDR3 region has the DNA TGTGCCAGCAGCCCACGACTAGCGGACTACGAGCAGTACTTC.

The V call is TRBV7-9, the J call TRBJ1-2; D uncertain. Trimming pared 1 base from V and 3 bases from J, leaving 12 bases between. CDR3 length: 15 amino acids. Germline CDR1 SEHNR, CDR2 FQNEAQ (reference sequence). CDR3 nucleotides: TGTGCCAGCAGCTTAGGAGCCGCTAAACACTATGGCTACACCTTC. Translating it yields CASSLGAAKHYGYTF.

The rearrangement joins TRBV7-3 to TRBJ2-1, with D perhaps TRBD2 (5 bases). CDR3 length: 13 residues. The germline V gene encodes CDR1 SGHTA and CDR2 FQGTGA. The V end was cut by 2 bases, the J end by 5 bases, with 7 bases between. In DNA form, the CDR3 reads TGTGCCAGCAGCTTAGGTAGCGACAATGAGCAGTTCTTC. Amino acid sequence: CASSLGSDNEQFF. The full variable domain, completed using reference TRBV7-3 and TRBJ2-1, is GAGVSQTPSNKVTEKGKYVELRCDPISGHTALYWYRQSLGQGPEFLIYFQGTGAADDSGLPNDRFFAVRPEGSVSTLKIQRTERGDSAVYLCASSLGSDNEQFFGPGTRLTVL.

In this sample, this clone turned up a few times. The chain combines TRBV9 with TRBJ1-2, with D hard to call. Per germline, CDR1 SGDLS and CDR2 YYNGEE. Trimming stripped 4 bases from V and 4 bases from J, with 17 bases between. The CDR3 is 15 residues long. Here the CDR3 reads CASSPSDRASYGYTF. The CDR3 coding sequence is TGTGCCAGCAGCCCCAGTGATAGGGCCTCCTATGGCTACACCTTC.

This clone was seen once. The chain uses TRBV30 and TRBJ1-3; possibly TRBD1 for D (6 bases). There are 17 residues in the CDR3. Germline lookup yields CDR1 GTSNPN and CDR2 SVGIG (reference sequence). V was clipped by 4 bases and J by 0 bases, with 19 bases between them. DNA of the CDR3: TGTGCCTGGACCCCAGGGGTATCTTTTAGCTCTGGAAACACCATATATTTT. Residues: CAWTPGVSFSSGNTIYF. The full variable domain, rest sourced from reference TRBV30 and TRBJ1-3, is SQTIHQWPATLVQPVGSPLSLECTVEGTSNPNLYWYRQAAGRGLQLLFYSVGIGQISSEVPQNLSASRPQDRQFILSSKKLLLSDSGFYLCAWTPGVSFSSGNTIYFGEGSWLTVV.

The chain couples TRBV25-1 to TRBJ1-2, with TRBD1 matching over 9 bases. Trimming took 6 bases from V and 7 from J; bases not matched to a gene: 6. Germline V gene lookup returns CDR1 MGHDK and CDR2 SYGVNS. The CDR3 is made up of 13 amino acids. The CDR3, as DNA: TGTGCCAGCAGCCTGGGACAGGGAGGTGGCTACACCTTC. Translated, it gives CASSLGQGGGYTF.

The chain carries TRBV5-6 and TRBJ1-3, with 10 nucleotides matching TRBD1. Germline CDR1 and CDR2: SGHDT and YYEEEE. Trimming removed 5 bases from V and 8 bases from J; junction bases left unmatched: 13. CDR3 length: 16 residues. The CDR3 DNA reads TGTGCCAGCAGTGGATTTCGGGACAGGGGAATACACACCATATATTTT. Its translation: CASSGFRDRGIHTIYF.

This clone was seen a single time. The rearrangement links TRBV29-1 to TRBJ1-5, with D uncertain. CDR3 length equals 12 residues. From germline, CDR1 is SQVTM and CDR2 ANQGSEA. CDR3 DNA sequence: TGCGGCGGAGGGAACTACGATCAGCCCCAGCATTTT. Amino acid sequence: CGGGNYDQPQHF.

V usage is TRBV25-1 and J usage is TRBJ1-4, with TRBD1 matching over 12 bases. This CDR3 comprises 18 residues. V gave up 4 bases and J gave up 6 bases; unmatched junction bases: 12. CDR1 is MGHDK, CDR2 SYGVNS, per germline. The CDR3, as DNA: TGTGCCAGCAGTGGACCTCTAGGGACAGGGGGCCGGGATGAAAAACTGTTTTTT. Its translation: CASSGPLGTGGRDEKLFF.

This chain uses TRBV15 with TRBJ1-5; D is unclear. Germline V gene data show CDR1 as LNHNV and CDR2 as YYDKDF (reference sequence). CDR3 length equals 15 residues. With 0 bases removed from V and 1 base from J, the gap between germline ends came to 7 bases. CDR3 DNA: TGTGCCACCAGCAGAGACTTACACAGCAATCAGCCCCAGCATTTT. The encoded protein is CATSRDLHSNQPQHF.

The gene calls are TRBV7-9 and TRBJ1-2; D is unclear. Trimming removed 3 bases from V and 8 bases from J, with 16 bases in between. Germline V CDR1 and CDR2: SEHNR, FQNEAQ (reference sequence). The CDR3 contains 14 residues. This CDR3 is CASSFWPSELGYTF. The CDR3 coding sequence is TGTGCCAGCAGCTTCTGGCCTTCCGAACTCGGCTACACCTTC.

The genes are TRBV6-6 and TRBJ2-1, with a tentative D call TRBD2 (5 bases). Per the germline V gene, CDR1 is MNHNY and CDR2 is SVGAGI (reference sequence). The CDR3 is 16 residues long. V dropped 5 bases and J dropped 0 bases, with 14 bases sitting between them. CDR3 sequence (DNA): TGTGCCAGCAGTCTTAGCGTCATCAGCTCCTACAATGAGCAGTTCTTC. Encoded protein: CASSLSVISSYNEQFF.

The J gene is TRBJ2-7, the V gene TRBV7-2; the D is unclear. Trimming took 0 bases from V and 0 from J, leaving 6 bases between them. The length of the CDR3 is 14 residues. Germline loops: CDR1 SGHTA, CDR2 FQGNSA. CDR3 nucleotide sequence: TGTGCCAGCAGCTTAGCGGGTATCTCCTACGAGCAGTACTTC. Protein: CASSLAGISYEQYF.

This chain joins TRBV7-9 and TRBJ1-2; D is unresolved. V was clipped by 1 base and J by 10 bases, with 4 bases between them. CDR1 SEHNR and CDR2 FQNEAQ come from the germline V gene (reference sequence). The CDR3 totals 10 residues. CDR3 sequence reads: CASSLVDYTF. Here the CDR3 DNA reads TGTGCCAGCAGCTTAGTGGACTACACCTTC.

The V call is TRBV9, the J call TRBJ2-2; D is ambiguous. CDR1 and CDR2 (germline): SGDLS, YYNGEE. This CDR3 is 13 amino acids long. V lost 2 bases and J 3 bases, leaving 5 bases between the germline ends. CDR3 DNA sequence: TGTGCCAGCAGCGTCCACGACACCGGGGAGCTGTTTTTT. Translating gives CASSVHDTGELFF. The full variable domain, its missing parts supplied by reference TRBV9 and TRBJ2-2, is DSGVTQTPKHLITATGQRVTLRCSPRSGDLSVYWYQQSLDQGLQFLIQYYNGEERAKGNILERFSAQQFPDLHSELNLSSLELGDSALYFCASSVHDTGELFFGEGSRLTVL.

The chain employs TRBV30 and TRBJ2-6; no firm D call. There are 12 residues in the CDR3. Trimming left V 4 bases short and J 2 bases short, with 3 bases between. CDR1 is GTSNPN and CDR2 is SVGIG in the germline V gene (reference sequence). Here the CDR3 DNA reads TGTGCCTGGACGGCTGGGGCCAACGTCCTGACTTTC. It codes for CAWTAGANVLTF. Drawing the rest from reference TRBV30 and TRBJ2-6, the complete variable domain is SQTIHQWPATLVQPVGSPLSLECTVEGTSNPNLYWYRQAAGRGLQLLFYSVGIGQISSEVPQNLSASRPQDRQFILSSKKLLLSDSGFYLCAWTAGANVLTFGAGSRLTVL.

The CDR3 nucleotides read TGTGCCAGCAGTGATCGGACAACCACTCAGTACTTC. Translation gives CASSDRTTTQYF. This chain uses TRBV7-2 with TRBJ2-4, with D tentatively TRBD1 (5 bases). The CDR3 is 12 amino acids. Germline-derived CDR1 and CDR2 are SGHTA and FQGNSA. V was trimmed by 6 bases and J by 12 bases, leaving 15 bases between them. The full variable domain, with the rest looked up from reference TRBV7-2 and TRBJ2-4, is GAGVSQSPSNKVTEKGKDVELRCDPISGHTALYWYRQSLGQGLEFLIYFQGNSAPDKSGLPSDRFSAERTGGSVSTLTIQRTQQEDSAVYLCASSDRTTTQYFGAGTRLSVL.

This clone turned up a few times. This sequence joins TRBV12-3 or TRBV12-4 and TRBJ2-7, with TRBD2 matching 13 bases. With 5 bases clipped from V and 9 bases from J, the junction kept 4 bases outside the gene matches. The CDR3 has 13 residues. The CDR3, as DNA: TGTGCCAGCAGTCCCACTAGCGGGAGGGCGCAGTACTTC. It codes for CASSPTSGRAQYF.

The chain combines TRBV7-8 with TRBJ1-1; D is undetermined. The CDR3 has 13 residues. Germline lookup yields CDR1 SGHVS and CDR2 FQNEAQ. Deletions cut 5 bases from V and 1 base from J, with 8 bases between. The CDR3 here is CASSRRQNTEAFF. The CDR3 nucleotides are TGTGCCAGCAGCAGAAGACAGAACACTGAAGCTTTCTTT.

The rearrangement joins TRBV18 to TRBJ2-7, with 8 bases fitting TRBD2. The V and J ends lost 2 bases and 4 bases, in that order; junction bases with no gene match: 7. The germline CDR1 and CDR2 sequences are KGHSH and LQKENI. This CDR3 has 15 residues. The CDR3 DNA follows: TGTGCCAGCTCACCAGCGGGAGCGGGGGCATACGAGCAGTACTTC. It codes for CASSPAGAGAYEQYF.

The rearrangement uses TRBV7-8 and TRBJ2-7; TRBD2 agrees at 14 bases. Germline CDR1 is SGHVS and CDR2 is FQNEAQ. The CDR3 has 17 residues. V was pared by 0 bases and J by 7 bases, with 8 bases of the junction left unmatched. CDR3 DNA sequence: TGTGCCAGCAGCTTAGCCCTGGGACTAGCGGGAGCCAGGGAGCAGTACTTC. It encodes CASSLALGLAGAREQYF.

Concerning this clone: This sample also contains other DNA sequences that code for the same CDR3. In nucleotides, the CDR3 is TGTGCCAGCAGCAGCCAGGGGGACACTGAAGCTTTCTTT. Translating it yields CASSSQGDTEAFF. V and J are TRBV7-3 and TRBJ1-1, with 7 positions matching TRBD1. Germline V gene sequence: CDR1 SGHTA, CDR2 FQGTGA. V lost 5 bases and J lost 3; bases outside the gene matches: 3. The CDR3 contains 13 residues.

J is TRBJ1-2 and V is TRBV3-1 (or the pseudogene TRBV3-2); D is unresolved. This CDR3 contains 15 residues. Germline V lookup: CDR1 LGHDT, CDR2 YNNKEL (reference sequence). Trimming pared 0 bases from V and 8 bases from J, leaving 16 bases between. The CDR3 coding sequence is TGTGCCAGCAGCCAAGAAGATGGTATGGGTTTGGGCTACACCTTC. This translates into CASSQEDGMGLGYTF.

This clone showed up just a few times. Relative to the germline gene, one junction end is altered; a read error may explain this. The V and J genes are TRBV5-4 and TRBJ1-6; 11 bases are shared with TRBD1. The CDR3 runs 14 residues. Germline CDR1 and CDR2: SGHNT and YYREEE (reference sequence). The CDR3 protein is CASSLDRGQSPLHF. CDR3 coding DNA: TGTGCCAGCAGTTTGGACAGGGGGCAGTCACCCCTCCACTTT.

This chain joins TRBV12-5 and TRBJ1-2, with D unresolved. With 0 bases removed from V and 4 bases from J, the gap between germline ends came to 12 bases. Per the germline V gene, CDR1 is LGHNT and CDR2 is FRNRAP. The CDR3 has 15 residues. The chain's CDR3 is CASGLVPSEPYGYTF. The DNA of the CDR3 is TGTGCTAGTGGTTTGGTACCTTCCGAGCCCTATGGCTACACCTTC.

J is TRBJ1-1 and V is TRBV7-2; 7 positions match TRBD1. V was clipped by 5 bases and J by 10 bases; unmatched bases: 10. This CDR3 is built from 13 residues. The V gene's germline CDR1 is SGHTA and CDR2 FQGNSA. CDR3 protein: CASSLDRARAAFF. The CDR3 coding sequence is TGTGCCAGCAGCCTAGACAGGGCCAGGGCAGCTTTCTTT.

The V call is TRBV12-3 or TRBV12-4, the J call TRBJ1-2; D not resolved. Trimming shortened V by 5 bases and J by 8 bases, and 15 bases separated the two germline ends. The CDR3 contains 13 residues. CDR3 sequence reads: CASSQSVTGGYTF. In DNA form, the CDR3 reads TGTGCCAGCAGTCAAAGCGTCACCGGCGGCTACACCTTC.